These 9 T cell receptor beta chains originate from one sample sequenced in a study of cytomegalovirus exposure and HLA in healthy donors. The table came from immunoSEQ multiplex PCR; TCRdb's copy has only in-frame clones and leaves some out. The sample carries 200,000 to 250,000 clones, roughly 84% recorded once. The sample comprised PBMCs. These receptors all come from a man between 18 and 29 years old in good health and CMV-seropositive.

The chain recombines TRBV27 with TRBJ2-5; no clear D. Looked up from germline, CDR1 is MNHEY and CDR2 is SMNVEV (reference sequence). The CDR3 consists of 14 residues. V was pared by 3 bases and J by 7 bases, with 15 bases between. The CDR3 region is CASSLQASFGTQYF. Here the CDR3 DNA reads TGTGCCAGCAGTTTGCAGGCCTCGTTTGGGACCCAGTACTTC.

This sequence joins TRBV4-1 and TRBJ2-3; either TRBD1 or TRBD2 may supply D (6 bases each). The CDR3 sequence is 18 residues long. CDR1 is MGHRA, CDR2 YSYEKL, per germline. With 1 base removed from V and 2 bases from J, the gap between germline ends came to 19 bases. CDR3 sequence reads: CASSQGSRGLGYTDTQYF. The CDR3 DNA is TGCGCCAGCAGCCAAGGGTCCCGGGGGCTCGGGTACACAGATACGCAGTATTTT.

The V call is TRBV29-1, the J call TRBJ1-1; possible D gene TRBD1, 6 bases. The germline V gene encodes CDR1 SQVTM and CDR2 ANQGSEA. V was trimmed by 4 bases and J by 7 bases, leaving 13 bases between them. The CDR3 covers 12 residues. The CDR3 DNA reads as TGCAGCGTTGTAGGAGGGGGGGGTGAAGCTTTCTTT. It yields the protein CSVVGGGGEAFF.

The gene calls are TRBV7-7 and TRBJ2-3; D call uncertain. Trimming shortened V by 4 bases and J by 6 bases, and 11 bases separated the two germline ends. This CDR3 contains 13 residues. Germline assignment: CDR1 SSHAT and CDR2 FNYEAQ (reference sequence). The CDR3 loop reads CASSSQLTDTQYF. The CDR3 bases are TGTGCCAGCAGCTCGCAACTAACCGATACGCAGTATTTT.

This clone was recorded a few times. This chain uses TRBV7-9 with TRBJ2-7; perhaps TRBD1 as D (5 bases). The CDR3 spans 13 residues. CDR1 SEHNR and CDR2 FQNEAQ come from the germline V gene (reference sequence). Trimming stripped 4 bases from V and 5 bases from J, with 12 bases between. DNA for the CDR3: TGTGCCAGCAGCTACGGACATCCTAACGAGCAGTACTTC. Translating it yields CASSYGHPNEQYF. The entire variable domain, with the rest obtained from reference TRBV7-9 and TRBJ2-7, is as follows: DTGVSQNPRHKITKRGQNVTFRCDPISEHNRLYWYRQTLGQGPEFLTYFQNEAQLEKSRLLSDRFSAERPKGSFSTLEIQRTEQGDSAMYLCASSYGHPNEQYFGPGTRLTVT.

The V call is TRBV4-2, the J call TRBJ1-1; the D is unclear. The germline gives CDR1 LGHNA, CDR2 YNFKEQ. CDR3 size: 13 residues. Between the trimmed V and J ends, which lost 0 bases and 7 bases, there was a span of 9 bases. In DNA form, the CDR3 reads TGTGCCAGCAGCCAAGAGACCCGAGGTGAAGCTTTCTTT. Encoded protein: CASSQETRGEAFF.

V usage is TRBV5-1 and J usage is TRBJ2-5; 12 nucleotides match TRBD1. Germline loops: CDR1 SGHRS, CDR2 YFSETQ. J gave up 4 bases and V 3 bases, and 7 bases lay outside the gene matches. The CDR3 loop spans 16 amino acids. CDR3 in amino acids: CASSSSGTGGGETQYF. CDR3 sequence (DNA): TGCGCCAGCAGCTCCTCCGGGACAGGGGGCGGAGAGACCCAGTACTTC.

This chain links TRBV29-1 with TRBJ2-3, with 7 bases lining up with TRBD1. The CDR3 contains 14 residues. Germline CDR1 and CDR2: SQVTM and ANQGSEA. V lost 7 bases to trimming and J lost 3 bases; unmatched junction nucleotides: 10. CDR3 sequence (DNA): TGCAGCGCTGACAGGGAAGCGGAGACAGATACGCAGTATTTT. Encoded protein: CSADREAETDTQYF.

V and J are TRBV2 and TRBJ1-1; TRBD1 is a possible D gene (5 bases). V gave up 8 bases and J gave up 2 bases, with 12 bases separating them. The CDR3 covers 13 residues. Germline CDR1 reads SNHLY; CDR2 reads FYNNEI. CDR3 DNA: TGTGCCAGCTTGTTGGGGCATAACACTGAAGCTTTCTTT. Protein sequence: CASLLGHNTEAFF.